Following are 31 T cell receptor beta chains from one sample sequenced in a study of T-cell memory formation after mild COVID-19. TCRdb processed the 5' RACE reads anew with MiXCR; each CDR3 protein has one entry. Here the sample spans about 190,000 distinct CDR3 sequences, approximately 10% being singletons. Sample: PBMCs or a T cell subset sorted from them (not recorded which). The receptors were sampled from a man between 18 and 35 years old who had mild COVID-19 (a few samples of this study predate the infection). Cell type and time point are not known.

The CDR3 DNA follows: TGTGCCAGCAGCCCCCGGACAGGGAGGGACATTCAGTACTTC. Translation gives CASSPRTGRDIQYF. This chain links TRBV7-6 with TRBJ2-4; possibly TRBD1 for D (8 bases). V was pared by 5 bases and J by 8 bases, with 16 bases between. Germline assignment: CDR1 SGHVS and CDR2 FNYEAQ. CDR3 length: 14 residues.

The chain links TRBV7-3 to TRBJ2-5, with D perhaps TRBD1 (6 bases). Deletions cut 5 bases from V and 4 bases from J, with 17 bases between. The CDR3 has 15 residues. Germline values: CDR1 SGHTA, CDR2 FQGTGA. CDR3 in DNA: TGTGCCAGCAGCCCCGGGACAAGGGCGTCAGAGACCCAGTACTTC. Its protein is CASSPGTRASETQYF.

This clonotype was found a few times. CDR3 sequence: CSAARQGGNSPLHF. As DNA, the CDR3 is TGCAGTGCTGCGAGACAGGGAGGCAATTCACCCCTCCACTTT. The J gene is TRBJ1-6, the V gene TRBV20-1, with 7 bases fitting TRBD1. The CDR3 sequence is 14 residues long. Germline CDR1 is DFQATT and CDR2 is SNEGSKA (reference sequence). V dropped 5 bases and J dropped 7; count of bases not matched to a gene: 8.

This clonotype was picked up many times. V usage is TRBV7-2 and J usage is TRBJ2-3; D is uncertain. This CDR3 region has 14 residues. Looked up from germline, CDR1 is SGHTA and CDR2 is FQGNSA. The V gene lost 7 bases and the J gene lost 0 bases, with 11 bases spanning the gap. The CDR3 DNA reads as TGTGCCAGCACCACGGTTGGGAGCACAGATACGCAGTATTTT. It yields the protein CASTTVGSTDTQYF.

This clonotype was recorded many times. The chain employs TRBV5-1 and TRBJ2-1, with 8 bases identical to TRBD1. V was pared by 0 bases and J by 4 bases, with 0 bases of the junction left unmatched. Germline V gene data show CDR1 as SGHRS and CDR2 as YFSETQ. This CDR3 is 14 amino acids long. The CDR3 DNA follows: TGCGCCAGCAGCTTGGGGACAGGGTACAATGAGCAGTTCTTC. Amino acid sequence: CASSLGTGYNEQFF.

This chain links TRBV20-1 with TRBJ1-3, with unresolved D. Germline CDR1 reads DFQATT; CDR2 reads SNEGSKA (reference sequence). The CDR3 covers 12 residues. Trimming removed 6 bases at V and 3 bases at J, with 9 bases between. CDR3 coding DNA: TGCAGTGCCACGATCGGTGGAAACACCATATATTTT. It is translated as CSATIGGNTIYF.

This clonotype occurred many times. The chain links TRBV25-1 to TRBJ2-1; D is perhaps TRBD1 or TRBD2 (6 bases each). The germline V gene has CDR1 MGHDK and CDR2 SYGVNS. The CDR3 runs 15 residues. Trimming removed 1 base from V and 9 bases from J, with 16 bases in between. CDR3 in amino acids: CASSEFRGLGGEQFF. CDR3 DNA sequence: TGTGCCAGCAGTGAATTTCGGGGGCTAGGCGGTGAGCAGTTCTTC.

The chain carries TRBV12-3 or TRBV12-4 and TRBJ1-1, with D maybe TRBD1 (5 bases). The CDR3 totals 15 residues. V was trimmed by 2 bases and J by 5 bases, leaving 15 bases between them. Written as DNA, the CDR3 is TGTGCCAGCAGTTTATCTGGGGCCCTGTGGACTGAAGCTTTCTTT. It is translated as CASSLSGALWTEAFF.

This clonotype was detected only a few times. The V gene is TRBV7-2, the J gene TRBJ2-1; 7 nucleotides align to TRBD1. The CDR3 runs 17 residues. Germline CDR1 and CDR2: SGHTA and FQGNSA. After removal of 5 bases from V and 0 bases from J, the junction contained 10 bases not matched to a gene. The CDR3 here is CASSPVRGRGSYNEQFF. The CDR3 DNA reads TGTGCCAGCAGCCCAGTCAGGGGGAGAGGCTCCTACAATGAGCAGTTCTTC.

This clonotype was recorded a few times. The rearrangement joins TRBV25-1 to TRBJ1-1; D is undetermined. Germline CDR1 and CDR2: MGHDK and SYGVNS. This CDR3 contains 15 residues. V lost 0 bases, J lost 4 bases, and 12 bases lay in between. CDR3 sequence (DNA): TGTGCCAGCAGTGAATATCGCGGCAGGCGCACTGAAGCTTTCTTT. Its translation is CASSEYRGRRTEAFF. Full variable domain (missing parts from reference TRBV25-1 and TRBJ1-1): EADIYQTPRYLVIGTGKKITLECSQTMGHDKMYWYQQDPGMELHLIHYSYGVNSTEKGDLSSESTVSRIRTEHFPLTLESARPSHTSQYLCASSEYRGRRTEAFFGQGTRLTVV.

The J gene is TRBJ2-3, the V gene TRBV7-8, with D possibly matching TRBD2 (6 bases). This CDR3 is built from 15 residues. V dropped 2 bases and J dropped 2 bases, with 11 bases sitting between them. CDR1 and CDR2 (germline): SGHVS, FQNEAQ. The DNA of the CDR3 is TGTGCCAGCAGCTTAATGGGGGGTACCACAGATACGCAGTATTTT. This gives the protein CASSLMGGTTDTQYF.

This chain joins TRBV5-6 and TRBJ1-2; TRBD1 agrees at 7 bases. After removal of 4 bases from V and 3 bases from J, the junction contained 3 bases not matched to a gene. Germline CDR1 is SGHDT and CDR2 is YYEEEE. This CDR3 comprises 13 residues. The CDR3 here is CASSLGQYYGYTF. DNA of the CDR3: TGTGCCAGCAGCCTGGGACAGTACTATGGCTACACCTTC. Combining the CDR3 with reference TRBV5-6 and TRBJ1-2 gives the whole variable domain DAGVTQSPTHLIKTRGQQVTLRCSPKSGHDTVSWYQQALGQGPQFIFQYYEEEERQRGNFPDRFSGHQFPNYSSELNVNALLLGDSALYLCASSLGQYYGYTFGSGTRLTVV.

This clonotype was counted between two and nine times. The CDR3 reads CASSLNAGGYGYTF. DNA for the CDR3: TGTGCCAGCAGCTTGAATGCAGGGGGCTATGGCTACACCTTC. The V gene is TRBV7-9, the J gene TRBJ1-2, with 7 bases fitting TRBD1. This CDR3 comprises 14 residues. The germline V gene encodes CDR1 SEHNR and CDR2 FQNEAQ (reference sequence). V was pared by 3 bases and J by 4 bases, with 5 bases of the junction left unmatched.

The V gene is TRBV5-4, the J gene TRBJ2-3; D is unclear. The CDR3 loop spans 14 amino acids. Between the trimmed V and J ends, which lost 5 bases and 4 bases, there was a span of 14 bases. Germline V lookup: CDR1 SGHNT, CDR2 YYREEE (reference sequence). CDR3 loop: CASRTQLRPDTQYF. The CDR3 nucleotides are TGTGCCAGCAGAACTCAACTCCGGCCAGATACGCAGTATTTT.

The V gene is TRBV20-1, the J gene TRBJ1-3, with a tentative D call TRBD1 (5 bases). The CDR3 runs 14 residues. V lost 5 bases to trimming and J lost 4 bases, with 15 bases between them. Per the germline V gene, CDR1 is DFQATT and CDR2 is SNEGSKA (reference sequence). The CDR3, as DNA: TGCAGTGCTCCGGGGGACGGCAGAGGAAACACCATATATTTT. Translation gives CSAPGDGRGNTIYF.

The genes are TRBV20-1 and TRBJ1-4; no definite D call. From germline, CDR1 is DFQATT and CDR2 SNEGSKA (reference sequence). CDR3 length equals 11 residues. V gave up 5 bases and J gave up 8 bases, with 9 bases separating them. For the CDR3, the DNA is TGCAGTGCTTCTCGACCCGAAAAACTGTTTTTT. Encoded protein: CSASRPEKLFF.

This clonotype turned up a few times. This chain connects TRBV20-1 to TRBJ1-1, with D perhaps TRBD1 (6 bases). Trimming stripped 6 bases from V and 5 bases from J, with 22 bases between. The germline V gene has CDR1 DFQATT and CDR2 SNEGSKA (reference sequence). The CDR3 extends over 15 amino acids. CDR3: CSARTGRGSGTEAFF. DNA of the CDR3: TGCAGTGCGAGAACAGGGAGAGGGTCGGGGACTGAAGCTTTCTTT.

This rearrangement joins TRBV4-3 to TRBJ1-1; D remains ambiguous. CDR1 and CDR2 (germline): LGHNA, YSLEER. The V and J ends lost 0 bases and 1 base respectively, with 6 bases between them. The CDR3 length is 14 residues. In nucleotides, the CDR3 is TGCGCCAGCAGCCAAGAAGGAGGGAACACTGAAGCTTTCTTT. Residues: CASSQEGGNTEAFF.

In this sample, this clonotype turned up a few times. The CDR3 region is CASSHLAGTNTGELFF. The CDR3 DNA sequence: TGCGCCAGCAGCCACCTAGCGGGAACGAACACCGGGGAGCTGTTTTTT. This rearrangement joins TRBV4-1 to TRBJ2-2; 9 bases align to TRBD2. There are 16 residues in the CDR3. J gave up 0 bases and V 3 bases, and 2 bases lay outside the gene matches. From germline, CDR1 is MGHRA and CDR2 YSYEKL.

The CDR3 here is CASRPIDWEGSNQPQHF. Here the CDR3 DNA reads TGTGCCAGCAGGCCCATTGATTGGGAAGGAAGCAATCAGCCCCAGCATTTT. The chain couples TRBV6-2 or TRBV6-3 to TRBJ1-5; D unclear. CDR3 length equals 17 residues. The germline V and J ends were trimmed by 6 bases and 1 base, with 19 bases remaining between them. CDR1 is MNHEY and CDR2 is SVGEGT in the germline V gene.

This rearrangement joins TRBV9 to TRBJ2-7, with 9 bases that match TRBD1. CDR1 and CDR2 (germline): SGDLS, YYNGEE. CDR3 size: 16 residues. V trimming: 4 bases; J trimming: 1 base; junction bases outside the gene matches: 9. In DNA, the CDR3 is TGTGCCAGCAGCCCCAGGGACAGGGACGGATCCTACGAGCAGTACTTC. It specifies CASSPRDRDGSYEQYF.

The chain combines TRBV5-1 with TRBJ1-2, with a weak D call TRBD1 (5 bases). The CDR3 is 16 amino acids. Between the trimmed V and J ends, which lost 0 bases and 8 bases, there was a span of 20 bases. Germline V CDR1 and CDR2: SGHRS, YFSETQ. For the CDR3, the DNA is TGCGCCAGCAGCTTGGTTCCTTTGGGCGGGGCCCAAGGCTACACCTTC. Translated, it gives CASSLVPLGGAQGYTF.

This clonotype came up a few times. The V and J genes are TRBV6-5 and TRBJ1-6; D is unclear. This CDR3 comprises 13 residues. Trimming removed 2 bases from V and 7 bases from J, with 6 bases in between. Germline V lookup: CDR1 MNHEY, CDR2 SVGAGI. For the CDR3, the DNA is TGTGCCAGCAGTTACGACGGGAATTCACCCCTCCACTTT. Amino acids: CASSYDGNSPLHF.

This clonotype has at least ten counts. V usage is TRBV5-6 and J usage is TRBJ2-7; TRBD2 matches at 9 bases. The CDR3 sequence is 15 residues long. Germline V gene sequence: CDR1 SGHDT, CDR2 YYEEEE. The J segment lost 2 bases and the V segment lost 1 base, leaving 4 bases of the junction unmatched. The CDR3 bases are TGTGCCAGCAGCTTGAGCGGGGGGCTAACCTACGAGCAGTACGTC. Translating it yields CASSLSGGLTYEQYV.

This clonotype was seen a few times. J is TRBJ1-1 and V is TRBV27; a possible D gene is TRBD1 (6 bases). Germline CDR1 reads MNHEY; CDR2 reads SMNVEV (reference sequence). Trimming left V 6 bases short and J 8 bases short, with 10 bases between. The CDR3 spans 11 residues. The DNA of the CDR3 is TGTGCCAGCAGAAGTCAGGGGGAAGCTTTCTTT. Its protein product is CASRSQGEAFF.

The J gene is TRBJ2-6, the V gene TRBV6-1, with D perhaps assigned TRBD1 or TRBD2 (6 bases each). Trimming left V 8 bases short and J 2 bases short, with 7 bases between. The CDR3 is made up of 13 amino acids. The V gene's germline CDR1 is MNHNS and CDR2 SASEGT. The CDR3 here is CASRGPGANVLTF. In DNA, the CDR3 is TGTGCCAGCCGGGGGCCTGGGGCCAACGTCCTGACTTTC.

This clonotype was detected only a few times. The chain carries TRBV6-5 and TRBJ2-5, with D perhaps matching TRBD2 (6 bases). In germline, CDR1 is MNHEY, CDR2 SVGAGI. The CDR3 runs to 13 residues. V lost 5 bases and J 7 bases, leaving 14 bases between the germline ends. The CDR3: CASSTRLVGTQYF. In DNA form, the CDR3 reads TGTGCCAGCAGTACTCGACTAGTGGGGACCCAGTACTTC.

This clonotype was observed many times. The genes are TRBV5-1 and TRBJ1-6; D is possibly TRBD1 (6 bases). Trimming removed 4 bases at V and 6 bases at J, with 14 bases between. This CDR3 region has 15 residues. Germline CDR1 SGHRS, CDR2 YFSETQ. The CDR3 nucleotides read TGCGCCAGCAGCCCCGGAGGGGGTGGTAATTCACCCCTCCACTTT. This gives the protein CASSPGGGGNSPLHF.

Remarks on this clonotype: A junction boundary mismatches the germline segment, possibly from a read error. The V and J genes are TRBV7-2 and TRBJ2-2; no clear D. This CDR3 has 13 residues. The germline V gene encodes CDR1 SGHTA and CDR2 FQGNSA. CDR3 sequence reads: CASSPIDTGELFF. The CDR3 nucleotides read TGTGCCAGCAGCCCCATAGACACAGGGGAGCTGTTTTTT.

This clonotype has ten or more counts. The rearrangement links TRBV15 to TRBJ2-7; D unclear. This CDR3 spans 13 amino acids. Trimming left V 7 bases short and J 6 bases short, with 16 bases between. Germline V lookup: CDR1 LNHNV, CDR2 YYDKDF (reference sequence). Written as DNA, the CDR3 is TGTGCCACCAAGATTATGGGAAGGAGCGAGCAGTACTTC. As protein: CATKIMGRSEQYF. Full variable domain (rest looked up from reference TRBV15 and TRBJ2-7): DAMVIQNPRYQVTQFGKPVTLSCSQTLNHNVMYWYQQKSSQAPKLLFHYYDKDFNNEADTPDNFQSRRPNTSFCFLDIRSPGLGDTAMYLCATKIMGRSEQYFGPGTRLTVT.

This clonotype was picked up a small number of times. This chain joins TRBV6-4 and TRBJ2-5, with D unresolved. The length of the CDR3 is 16 residues. Trimming removed 6 bases at V and 3 bases at J, with 20 bases between. Germline loops: CDR1 MRHNA, CDR2 SNTAGT. CDR3 sequence: CASSQDLTSLKETQYF. The CDR3, as DNA: TGTGCCAGCAGCCAGGACCTGACCTCGCTAAAAGAGACCCAGTACTTC.